This T cell receptor beta chain is drawn from a study of CD8 T cells in Susac syndrome. TCR beta from blood CD8+ and CD4+ T cells was sequenced. An input of 0.5 to 1 ug of RNA was subjected to reverse transcription using random hexamers. TCRdb reanalysed the immunoSEQ multiplex PCR reads using MiXCR and keeps one entry per CDR3 protein. Of roughly 120,000 distinct CDR3 sequences in the sample, 90% to 95% were seen once. Germline lookup yields CDR1 SGDLS and CDR2 YYNGEE. The V segment lost 4 bases and the J segment 4 bases; nucleotides outside the gene matches: 11. CDR3 length: 16 amino acids. The V gene is TRBV9, the J gene TRBJ2-5, with 9 bases lining up with TRBD2. This TCR was recovered from a human donor in good health. Sequences were obtained from CD4+ T cells from PBMCs. CDR3 protein: CASSPSGGRGRETQYF. The CDR3 coding sequence is TGTGCCAGCAGCCCTTCGGGCGGGAGGGGGAGAGAGACCCAGTACTTC.